The rows below give T cell receptor beta chains drawn from one sample of a study of blood T cell repertoires in COVID-19. Method: immunoSEQ multiplex PCR; TCRdb's copy keeps in-frame clones and lacks some. This sample has approximately 100,000 clones, with approximately 85% found just once. The sequencing sample was made of peripheral blood. The receptors come from a woman aged 55 to 70 with acute or convalescent COVID-19. The CDR3 runs from the conserved cysteine through the conserved F or W. Fields, in order: clone size, J gene, D gene, V gene, CDR3 DNA, CDR3 protein. A D gene is named only where the DNA matches it firmly. Clone size appears in some rows only: once, few, many, or a class for an expanded clone.

>.|TRBJ2-1|.|TRBV7-9
TGTGCCAGCAGCTTAGTGGTCGGTACTTACAATGAGCAGTTCTTC
CASSLVVGTYNEQFF
>.|TRBJ2-1|.|TRBV21-1
TGTGCCAGCAGCAAAGTAGCCCGCCGGGCGGGAGATTACAATGAGCAGTTCTTC
CASSKVARRAGDYNEQFF
>once|TRBJ2-2|.|TRBV19
TGTGCCAGTAGTATAGATCGCAGTAACGGGGAGCTGTTTTTT
CASSIDRSNGELFF
>.|TRBJ1-1|.|TRBV6-5
TGTGCCAGCAGTTACGGGCCAGGGCGAACTGAAGCTTTCTTT
CASSYGPGRTEAFF
>few|TRBJ1-5|.|TRBV28
TGTGCCAGCAGTTCCCCGACAGTGTCCCGGGAGCCCCAGCATTTT
CASSSPTVSREPQHF
>few|TRBJ1-1|.|TRBV29-1
TGCAGCGTTGAGGAGGGAAGGGCTTTCTTT
CSVEEGRAFF
>.|TRBJ1-4|.|TRBV4-2
TGTGCCAGCAGCCAAACAGGGAGTATAACTAATGAAAAACTGTTTTTT
CASSQTGSITNEKLFF
>few|TRBJ1-1|TRBD1|TRBV18
TGTGCCAGCTTACCCCCACAGGGGATGAACACTGAAGCTTTCTTT
CASLPPQGMNTEAFF
>.|TRBJ2-1|.|TRBV29-1
TGCAGCGTTGAGGCCAGGTATAATGAGCAGTTCTTC
CSVEARYNEQFF
>.|TRBJ2-1|.|TRBV10-3
TGTGCCATCATGCAGGCGTCCTACAATGAGCAGTTCTTC
CAIMQASYNEQFF
>.|TRBJ2-1|TRBD2|TRBV5-1
TGCGCCAGCAGCCCAAACCCAAGGACTAGCGGCAACAATGAGCAGTTCTTC
CASSPNPRTSGNNEQFF
>once|TRBJ1-5|TRBD1|TRBV28
TGTGCCAGCAGTTTAGGGGGACAGGGTAGCAATCAGCCCCAGCATTTT
CASSLGGQGSNQPQHF
>.|TRBJ2-2|.|TRBV30
TGTGCCTGCGCCGGGGACACCGACACCGGGGAGCTGTTTTTT
CACAGDTDTGELFF
>.|TRBJ1-1|.|TRBV4-1
TGCGCCAGCAGCCAAGAGGGGGCACTGAACACTGAAGCTTTCTTT
CASSQEGALNTEAFF
>.|TRBJ2-1|.|TRBV6-5
TGTGCCAGCAGTAACACAGGGTTTGGTGAGCAGTTCTTC
CASSNTGFGEQFF
>.|TRBJ2-2|.|TRBV2
TGTGCCAGCAGTGGGGCGTTAGGAAACACCGGGGAGCTGTTTTTT
CASSGALGNTGELFF
>.|TRBJ1-1|.|TRBV19
TGTGCCAGTAAAGTACCCTCTAGTTATACTGAAGCTTTCTTT
CASKVPSSYTEAFF
>.|TRBJ1-5|.|TRBV4-2
TGTGCCAGCAGCGAACGGGACCCATGGGAGGATAGCAATCAGCCCCAGCATTTT
CASSERDPWEDSNQPQHF
>.|TRBJ1-5|.|TRBV19
TGTGCCAGTAGTATACGGTTGTCGGGCAATCAGCCCCAGCATTTT
CASSIRLSGNQPQHF
>.|TRBJ2-2|TRBD2|TRBV18
TGTGCCAGCTCACCTCGAACTGCACTACCTCGGGAGGAGGCAGGGGAGCTGTTTTTT
CASSPRTALPREEAGELFF
>.|TRBJ1-2|TRBD1|TRBV6-4
TGTGCCAGCAGTTTGTACGGGACAGGGTTGGGCCAAGCTAACTATGGCTACACCTTC
CASSLYGTGLGQANYGYTF
>.|TRBJ2-5|.|TRBV30
TGTGCCTGGACTGGGGGAGGCAAGACCCAGTACTTC
CAWTGGGKTQYF
>once|TRBJ1-5|.|TRBV5-6
TGTGCCAGCAGCTCCCTAAGACGGGATAGCAATCAGCCCCAGCATTTT
CASSSLRRDSNQPQHF
>.|TRBJ2-7|.|TRBV28
TGTGCCAGCAGTTTATCCCCTCCGACAGGCAGCGAGCAGTACTTC
CASSLSPPTGSEQYF
>.|TRBJ1-5|TRBD1|TRBV15
TGTGCCACCAGCTTCCCGGGACAGGGAAATCAGCCCCAGCATTTT
CATSFPGQGNQPQHF
>.|TRBJ2-2|.|TRBV3-1/TRBV3-2
TGTGCCAGCAGCTGGGGACTCCTCAACACCGGGGAGCTGTTTTTT
CASSWGLLNTGELFF
>.|TRBJ2-7|TRBD2|TRBV4-1
TGCGCCAGCAGCCCCCGGGTCCGGGGGGAATACGAGCAGTACTTC
CASSPRVRGEYEQYF
>.|TRBJ2-3|TRBD2|TRBV11-3
TGTGCCAGCAGCCATCGTTCGATAGCGGGAGGCCCGGATACGCAGTATTTT
CASSHRSIAGGPDTQYF
>once|TRBJ2-2|TRBD2|TRBV3-1/TRBV3-2
TGTGCCAGCAGCCCATTAGGGGCGGGAGGCACCGGGGAGCTGTTTTTT
CASSPLGAGGTGELFF
>.|TRBJ2-3|.|TRBV5-6
TGTGCCAGCAGCTCCCCGGTGCACACAGATACGCAGTATTTT
CASSSPVHTDTQYF
>.|TRBJ1-6|.|TRBV28
TGTGCCAGCAGACGTATAAACCCGGGACAAAATTCACCCCTCCACTTT
CASRRINPGQNSPLHF
>.|TRBJ2-1|TRBD2|TRBV2
TGTGCCAGCAGGGCTAGCGGGAGGGCCTACAATGAGCAGTTCTTC
CASRASGRAYNEQFF
>.|TRBJ1-4|.|TRBV10-3
TGTGCCATCAGGGCGGGTGAAAAACTGTTTTTT
CAIRAGEKLFF
>once|TRBJ2-3|TRBD2|TRBV24-1
TGTGCCACCAGTGAGGGGTTAGCGGGAGGGCAAGATACGCAGTATTTT
CATSEGLAGGQDTQYF
>.|TRBJ1-1|.|TRBV6-5
TGTGCCAGCAAGAAGCATGAGCTCGAAGAAGCTTTCTTT
CASKKHELEEAFF
>.|TRBJ1-2|.|TRBV21-1
TGTGCCAGCAGCAAAAATATATGGGGGGATGGGGGCTACACCTTC
CASSKNIWGDGGYTF
>.|TRBJ2-1|TRBD2|TRBV24-1
TGTGCCACCAGTGACCCGACGAGCGGGAGGGCCTACAATGAGCAGTTCTTC
CATSDPTSGRAYNEQFF
>.|TRBJ2-6|.|TRBV5-1
TGCGCCAGCAGCTTTAGTCCCGGGGCCAACGTCCTGACTTTC
CASSFSPGANVLTF
>few|TRBJ2-1|TRBD1|TRBV24-1
TGTGCCACCAGTGATCCCGGGACAGTCTACAATGAGCAGTTCTTC
CATSDPGTVYNEQFF
>.|TRBJ1-1|.|TRBV15
TGTGCCACCAGCAGAGATCAGGCAATCCTGGGCACTGAAGCTTTCTTT
CATSRDQAILGTEAFF
>.|TRBJ2-7|.|TRBV7-2
TGTGCCAGCAGAGCCTCGGGAACTTCAGGCGAGCAGTACTTC
CASRASGTSGEQYF
>.|TRBJ2-2|TRBD2|TRBV27
TGTGCCAGCAGTCGAATCAGCGGGAGGGCGAACACCGGGGAGCTGTTTTTT
CASSRISGRANTGELFF
>.|TRBJ2-5|.|TRBV5-1
TGCGCCAGCAGCTTGGGGGCGGGACGGATGGAGACCCAGTACTTC
CASSLGAGRMETQYF
>.|TRBJ2-5|TRBD1|TRBV5-4
TGTGCCAGCAGCTTAGGACAGGGCGTGGAGACCCAGTACTTC
CASSLGQGVETQYF
>.|TRBJ1-1|TRBD1|TRBV28
TGTGCCAGCAGTCCGACCAGCCAGGGGGCGAAGACTGAAGCTTTCTTT
CASSPTSQGAKTEAFF
>.|TRBJ1-4|.|TRBV4-1
TGCGCCAGCAGCCGCCTCTTGCGTGAAAAACTGTTTTTT
CASSRLLREKLFF
>.|TRBJ2-1|TRBD2|TRBV6-5
TGTGCCAGCAGGGAGACGGGACTAGCGGGAGTAGGAATCTTC
CASRETGLAGVGIF
>.|TRBJ1-5|.|TRBV15
TGTGCCACCAGCCAAGGGAGGCAGCCCCAGCATTTT
CATSQGRQPQHF
>.|TRBJ2-1|TRBD1|TRBV5-1
TGCGCCAGCAGCCCTGGAGGGTGGCAGGGGGCAAATGAGCAGTTCTTC
CASSPGGWQGANEQFF
>few|TRBJ2-1|.|TRBV5-4
TGTGCCAGCAGCCCCGGCGGCTTTGAAAATGAGCAGTTCTTC
CASSPGGFENEQFF
>.|TRBJ2-3|.|TRBV7-9
TGTGCCAGCAGCTTAGCGGGGGCCCGCACAGATACGCAGTATTTT
CASSLAGARTDTQYF
>once|TRBJ2-1|TRBD2|TRBV28
TGTGCCAGCGCCTTCCGGGCTAGCGGCTCCAACAATGAGCAGTTCTTC
CASAFRASGSNNEQFF
>.|TRBJ1-1|.|TRBV5-1
TGCGCCAGCAGCTTAGAAGGGGGGAACACTGAAGCTTTCTTT
CASSLEGGNTEAFF
>.|TRBJ2-7|.|TRBV18
TGTGCCAGCTCACCACCAGCTAGCTTTTACGAGCAGTACTTC
CASSPPASFYEQYF
>.|TRBJ2-2|.|TRBV10-2
TGCGCCAGCTCGGGACTGTACACCGGGGAGCTGTTTTTT
CASSGLYTGELFF